This T cell receptor beta chain was found in a study of blood T cells in healthy people across ages. The draw of peripheral blood yielded roughly 9.4 milliliters from each donor. CDR3 size: 16 residues. Trimming cost V 4 bases and J 4 bases, with 18 bases left between them. Concerning this clonotype: Its antigen is not known.

The use of a sample-barcoded 5' primer and a J-beta primer mix characterized a second PCR of roughly 6 to 11 cycles. Tags on each cDNA molecule came from a template-switch adaptor with 12 random nucleotides. TCRdb ran MiXCR on the 5' RACE reads and lists one entry per CDR3 protein. The sample includes roughly 1,800,000 distinct CDR3 sequences, around half of them seen just once. General study points: In long-lived donors, naive CD4+ cell counts and diversity exceeded those of aged donors. TCR beta diversity, measured per million T cells, fell in a roughly linear way with age.

Sequences were obtained from blood. This chain joins TRBV12-3 or TRBV12-4 and TRBJ2-3; D gene ambiguous. This clonotype was sampled from a woman between 40 and 55 years old in good health. The CDR3: CASSSLVIVDPDTQYF. Written as DNA, the CDR3 is TGTGCCAGCAGTTCCCTAGTAATTGTCGATCCAGATACGCAGTATTTT.